This is a list of T cell receptor beta chains from one sample in a study of blood T cells in healthy people across ages. TCRdb fed the 5' RACE reads into MiXCR, producing one record per CDR3 protein. Of about 780,000 distinct CDR3 sequences listed, approximately 67% are singletons. Sequenced sample: blood. These receptors all come from a man in his thirties or forties in good health. CDR3s include the opening cysteine and the closing phenylalanine or tryptophan. A D gene is named only where the DNA matches it firmly. Not all rows give a size; the values are once, few, many and, for expanded clones, a class.

NA,NA,TRBV6-2/TRBV6-3,TRBJ2-1,15,TGTGCCAGCCAAGACATTCGGGCCCCCTACAATGAGGAGTTCTTC,CASQDIRAPYNEEFF
TRBD1,NA,TRBV7-3,TRBJ2-1,15,TGTGCCAGCAGCTTCGAGACAGGGGGCGGCAATGAGCAGTTCTTC,CASSFETGGGNEQFF
NA,NA,TRBV20-1,TRBJ2-4,16,TGCAGTGCTAGAGCCTCGACATTCTCAAACAAAAACATTCAGTACTTC,CSARASTFSNKNIQYF
NA,NA,TRBV20-1,TRBJ2-7,18,TGCAGTGCTAGAGAACCCCCCGGGGTGAGGGTGTGGCCCTACGAGCAGTACTTC,CSAREPPGVRVWPYEQYF
NA,NA,TRBV27,TRBJ1-2,15,TGTGCCAGCAGTACCCGGACAGCTTCTAACTATGGCTACACCTTC,CASSTRTASNYGYTF
NA,NA,TRBV29-1,TRBJ2-7,11,TGCAGCGCTTCTAGCGCCTACGAGCAGTACTTC,CSASSAYEQYF
TRBD2,NA,TRBV7-2,TRBJ2-2,16,TGTGCCAGCAGCCCTTTAGCGGGGGCGAACACCGGGGAGCTGTTTTTT,CASSPLAGANTGELFF
TRBD1,NA,TRBV14,TRBJ2-7,15,TGTGCCAGCAGCCAAGTCGACAGGGGGGTCTACGAGCAGTACTTC,CASSQVDRGVYEQYF
NA,once,TRBV5-1,TRBJ2-5,12,TGCGCCAGCTGGGACTTTCTGGAGACCCAGTACTTC,CASWDFLETQYF
NA,NA,TRBV4-3,TRBJ1-5,13,TGCGCCAGCAGCCAATCCTCTTATCAGCCCCAGCATTTT,CASSQSSYQPQHF
TRBD2,few,TRBV5-1,TRBJ2-7,15,TGCGCCAGCAGCCCGGGACTAGCGGGGACCTACGAGCAGTACTTC,CASSPGLAGTYEQYF
NA,few,TRBV9,TRBJ2-3,16,TGTGCCAGCAGCCCCGGAGGGGGGGGATACACAGATACGCAGTATTTT,CASSPGGGGYTDTQYF
NA,few,TRBV12-3/TRBV12-4,TRBJ1-2,14,TGTGCCAGCAGTTTCTCCTCTACTAACTATGGCTACACCTTC,CASSFSSTNYGYTF
NA,few,TRBV29-1,TRBJ1-5,13,TGCAGCGTTGAGTACAGGGCCGGTCAGCCCCAGCATTTT,CSVEYRAGQPQHF
TRBD2,few,TRBV12-3/TRBV12-4,TRBJ2-3,16,TGTGCCAGCAGTTCAAGGACTAGCGGGAGCACAGATACGCAGTATTTT,CASSSRTSGSTDTQYF
NA,NA,TRBV15,TRBJ2-7,17,TGTGCCACCAGCAGAGATCGCCCGGGGAGTTCCCCCTACGAGCAGTACTTC,CATSRDRPGSSPYEQYF
TRBD1,NA,TRBV28,TRBJ2-5,15,TGTGCCAGCAGTTTAACAGGGGACCTTCAAGAGACCCAGTACTTC,CASSLTGDLQETQYF
NA,NA,TRBV20-1,TRBJ1-2,11,TGCAGTGCTATGACCGCTAGAGGCTACACCTTC,CSAMTARGYTF
TRBD1,few,TRBV2,TRBJ2-7,14,TGTGCCAGCAGTGCCGGACAGGTTGTATACGAGCAGTACTTC,CASSAGQVVYEQYF
TRBD1,NA,TRBV20-1,TRBJ1-1,18,TGCAGTGCTAGAGGGGGAACAGGGGGGGTCGCCCTGAACACTGAAGCTTTCTTT,CSARGGTGGVALNTEAFF
NA,few,TRBV7-9,TRBJ1-2,15,TGTGCCAGCAGCTTACTCAGGGGCCAAGTCTATGGCTACACCTTC,CASSLLRGQVYGYTF
NA,NA,TRBV27,TRBJ1-6,15,TGTGCCAGCAGTTTATTGAGCTCCTATAATTCACCCCTCCACTTT,CASSLLSSYNSPLHF
NA,few,TRBV3-1,TRBJ2-7,15,TGTGCCAGCAGCCAAGATTTATGGTCACCGGGCGAGCAGTACTTC,CASSQDLWSPGEQYF
NA,NA,TRBV6-5,TRBJ2-3,18,TGTGCCAGCAGTACTCTTGGGGTACCAGGGGCACTCACAGATACGCAGTATTTT,CASSTLGVPGALTDTQYF
NA,NA,TRBV6-2/TRBV6-3,TRBJ2-1,18,TGTGCCAGCAGTTACTCGTTGTCTCCGGGGGCCGCGGGGAGTGAGCAGTTCTTC,CASSYSLSPGAAGSEQFF
NA,few,TRBV6-6,TRBJ1-6,15,TGTGCCAGCAGTCAGACTGATTCCTATAATTCACCCCTCCACTTT,CASSQTDSYNSPLHF
NA,NA,TRBV29-1,TRBJ2-7,14,TGCAGCGTTGAAGTAGACTATCCGTCGTACGAGCAGTACTTC,CSVEVDYPSYEQYF
NA,once,TRBV6-5,TRBJ1-6,15,TGTGTCAGCAGTTATCAGCCTGGGGCGGCCTCCCCCCTCCACTTT,CVSSYQPGAASPLHF
TRBD2,NA,TRBV2,TRBJ2-1,16,TGTGCCAGCAAATTACAGCGGGGGACTTACTACAATGAGCAGTTCTTC,CASKLQRGTYYNEQFF
NA,NA,TRBV20-1,TRBJ1-4,12,TGCAGTGGGCGCAGCGTCAATGAAAAACTGTTTTTT,CSGRSVNEKLFF
NA,NA,TRBV7-2,TRBJ1-6,13,TGTGCCAGCACTACAGGGAATAATTCACCCCTCCACTTT,CASTTGNNSPLHF
TRBD2,NA,TRBV12-3/TRBV12-4,TRBJ2-7,16,TGTGCCAGCAGTTTCCTAGCGGGGGGTCCCAGCTACGAGCAGTACTTC,CASSFLAGGPSYEQYF
TRBD2,NA,TRBV7-2,TRBJ2-1,17,TGTGCCAGCAGCTTCACAGCCGGGACTAGCTTCAGCCATGAGCAGTTCTTC,CASSFTAGTSFSHEQFF
TRBD2,NA,TRBV30,TRBJ2-5,14,TGTGCCTACTCTAGCGGGGGGCCTCAAGAGACCCAGTACTTC,CAYSSGGPQETQYF
NA,NA,TRBV14,TRBJ1-2,12,TGTGCCAGCAGCCCGTCGGCGGGCGGCTACACCTTC,CASSPSAGGYTF
TRBD1,NA,TRBV6-2/TRBV6-3,TRBJ2-5,15,TGTGCCAGCAGTTACTCCGACAGGGTAGGAGAGACCCAGTACTTC,CASSYSDRVGETQYF
TRBD1,NA,TRBV6-5,TRBJ1-1,14,TGTGCCAGCAGTCAGACAGGGGTCGGCACTGAAGCTTTCTTT,CASSQTGVGTEAFF
NA,NA,TRBV6-7,TRBJ2-3,11,TGTGCCAGCATTCGGGCAGATACGCAGTATTTT,CASIRADTQYF
NA,NA,TRBV30,TRBJ1-5,14,TGTGCCTGGAGTGCAGCCTGCTACAATCAGCCCCAGCATTTT,CAWSAACYNQPQHF
NA,NA,TRBV7-2,TRBJ2-7,17,TGTGCCAGCAGCTCGGGACCTCTGGGCAGGGGGGCATACGAGCAGTACTTC,CASSSGPLGRGAYEQYF
NA,many,TRBV4-2,TRBJ1-1,14,TGTGCCAGCAGCCAAGGAACCATAAACACTGAAGCTTTCTTT,CASSQGTINTEAFF
NA,NA,TRBV4-2,TRBJ1-1,15,TGTGCCAGCAGCCAAGATTCCGGGCCTTACACTGAAGCTTTCTTT,CASSQDSGPYTEAFF
NA,few,TRBV4-1,TRBJ2-1,12,TGCGCCAGCAGCCCTACGACAACGCGGCAGTTCTTC,CASSPTTTRQFF
TRBD2,NA,TRBV20-1,TRBJ2-7,20,TGCAGTGCTAGAGATTTAACGAGGACTAGCGGGGGGCCGGCGTTTACCGAGCAGTACTTC,CSARDLTRTSGGPAFTEQYF
NA,NA,TRBV7-3,TRBJ2-1,22,TGTGCCAGCAGCTTAGTAGGAGGGTGGAGCGGCGACAGCCTTAAGGTCTACAATGAGCAGTTCTTC,CASSLVGGWSGDSLKVYNEQFF